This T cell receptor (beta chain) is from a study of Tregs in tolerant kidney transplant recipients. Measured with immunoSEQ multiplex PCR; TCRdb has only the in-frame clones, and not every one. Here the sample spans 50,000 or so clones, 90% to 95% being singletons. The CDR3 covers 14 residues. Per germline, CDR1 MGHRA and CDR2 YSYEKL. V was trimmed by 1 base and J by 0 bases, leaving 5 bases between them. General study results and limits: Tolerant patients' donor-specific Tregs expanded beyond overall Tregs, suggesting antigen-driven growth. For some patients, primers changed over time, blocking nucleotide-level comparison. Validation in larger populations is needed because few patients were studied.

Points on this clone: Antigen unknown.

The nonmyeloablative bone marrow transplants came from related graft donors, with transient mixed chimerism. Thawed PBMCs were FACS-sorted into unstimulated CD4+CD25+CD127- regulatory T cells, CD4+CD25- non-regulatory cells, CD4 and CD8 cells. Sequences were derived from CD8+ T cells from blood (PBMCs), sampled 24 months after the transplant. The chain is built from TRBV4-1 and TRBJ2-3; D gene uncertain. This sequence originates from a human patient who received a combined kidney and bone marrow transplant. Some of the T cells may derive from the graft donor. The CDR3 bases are TGCGCCAGCAGCCAAGTGGGCAGCACAGATACGCAGTATTTT. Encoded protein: CASSQVGSTDTQYF.